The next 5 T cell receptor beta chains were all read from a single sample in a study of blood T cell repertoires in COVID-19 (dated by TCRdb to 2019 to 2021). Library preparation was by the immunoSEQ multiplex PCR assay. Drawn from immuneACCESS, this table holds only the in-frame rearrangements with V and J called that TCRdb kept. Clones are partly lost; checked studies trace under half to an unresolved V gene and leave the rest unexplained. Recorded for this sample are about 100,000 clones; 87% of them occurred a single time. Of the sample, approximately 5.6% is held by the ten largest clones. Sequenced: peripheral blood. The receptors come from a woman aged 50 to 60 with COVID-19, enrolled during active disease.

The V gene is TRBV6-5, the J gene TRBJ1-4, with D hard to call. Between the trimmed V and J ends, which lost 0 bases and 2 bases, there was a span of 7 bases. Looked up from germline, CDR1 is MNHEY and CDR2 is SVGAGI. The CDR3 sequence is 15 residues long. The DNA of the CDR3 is TGTGCCAGCAGTTACTCCCGGGAGACTAATGAAAAACTGTTTTTT. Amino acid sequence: CASSYSRETNEKLFF.

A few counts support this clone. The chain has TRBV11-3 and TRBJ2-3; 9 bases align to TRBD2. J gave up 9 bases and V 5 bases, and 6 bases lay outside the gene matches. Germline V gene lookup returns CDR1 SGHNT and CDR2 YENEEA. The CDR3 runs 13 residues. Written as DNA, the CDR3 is TGTGCCAGCAGCCTTTCTAGCGGGACCACGCAGTATTTT. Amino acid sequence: CASSLSSGTTQYF. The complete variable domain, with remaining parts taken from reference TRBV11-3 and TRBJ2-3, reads EAGVVQSPRYKIIEKKQPVAFWCNPISGHNTLYWYLQNLGQGPELLIRYENEEAVDDSQLPKDRFSAERLKGVDSTLKIQPAELGDSAVYLCASSLSSGTTQYFGPGTRLTVL.

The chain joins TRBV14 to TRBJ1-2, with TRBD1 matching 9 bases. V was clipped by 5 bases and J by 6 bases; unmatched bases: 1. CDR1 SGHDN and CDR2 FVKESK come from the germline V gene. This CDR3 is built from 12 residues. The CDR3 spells CASSGTGNGYTF. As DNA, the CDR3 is TGTGCCAGCAGCGGGACAGGGAATGGCTACACCTTC.

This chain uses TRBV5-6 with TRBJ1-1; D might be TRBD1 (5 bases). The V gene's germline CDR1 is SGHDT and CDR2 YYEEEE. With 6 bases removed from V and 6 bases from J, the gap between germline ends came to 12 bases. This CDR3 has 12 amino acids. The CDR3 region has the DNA TGTGCCAGCAATGGATGGGGCTCTGAAGCTTTCTTT. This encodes CASNGWGSEAFF.

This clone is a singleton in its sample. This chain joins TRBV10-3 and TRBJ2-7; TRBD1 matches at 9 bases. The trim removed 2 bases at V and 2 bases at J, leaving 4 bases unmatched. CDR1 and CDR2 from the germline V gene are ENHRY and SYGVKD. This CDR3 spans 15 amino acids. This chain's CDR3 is CAISEGDRATYEQYF. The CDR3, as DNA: TGTGCCATCAGTGAGGGGGACAGGGCCACCTACGAGCAGTACTTC.